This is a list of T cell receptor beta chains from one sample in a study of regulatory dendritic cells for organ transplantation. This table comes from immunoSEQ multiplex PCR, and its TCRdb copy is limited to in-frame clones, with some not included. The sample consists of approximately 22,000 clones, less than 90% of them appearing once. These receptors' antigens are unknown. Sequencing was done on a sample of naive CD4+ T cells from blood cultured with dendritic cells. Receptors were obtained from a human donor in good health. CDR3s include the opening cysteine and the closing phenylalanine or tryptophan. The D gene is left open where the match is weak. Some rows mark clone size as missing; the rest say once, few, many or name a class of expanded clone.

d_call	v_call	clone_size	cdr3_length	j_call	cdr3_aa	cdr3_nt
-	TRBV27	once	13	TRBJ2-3	CASSLGSIDTQYF	TGTGCCAGCAGTTTAGGGAGTATAGATACGCAGTATTTT
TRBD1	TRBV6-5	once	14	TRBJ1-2	CASSSTGGNYGYTF	TGTGCCAGCAGCTCAACAGGGGGTAACTATGGCTACACCTTC
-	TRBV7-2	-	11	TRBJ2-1	CASSLVNEQFF	TGTGCCAGCAGCTTAGTAAATGAGCAGTTCTTC
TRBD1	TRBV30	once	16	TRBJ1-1	CAWRRGTGGRNTEAFF	TGTGCCTGGAGGCGAGGGACAGGGGGCCGGAACACTGAAGCTTTCTTT
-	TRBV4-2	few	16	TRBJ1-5	CASSQGVRVGNQPQHF	TGTGCCAGCAGCCAAGGCGTCAGGGTGGGCAATCAGCCCCAGCATTTT
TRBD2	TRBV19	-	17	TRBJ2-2	CASSLGLAGMNTGELFF	TGTGCCAGTAGTCTAGGACTAGCGGGGATGAACACCGGGGAGCTGTTTTTT
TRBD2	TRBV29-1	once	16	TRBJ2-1	CSVVLASGNTYNEQFF	TGCAGCGTTGTATTGGCTAGCGGGAACACTTACAATGAGCAGTTCTTC
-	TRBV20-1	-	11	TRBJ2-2	CSANRAGELFF	TGCAGTGCAAACAGGGCCGGGGAGCTGTTTTTT
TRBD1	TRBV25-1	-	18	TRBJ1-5	CASTLGGQGIGGNQPQHF	TGTGCCAGCACCCTCGGGGGACAGGGGATAGGAGGCAATCAGCCCCAGCATTTT
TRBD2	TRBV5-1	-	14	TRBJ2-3	CASTPASGSDTQYF	TGCGCCAGCACCCCGGCTAGCGGATCAGATACGCAGTATTTT
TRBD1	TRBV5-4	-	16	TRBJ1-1	CASSKLTGTGGLKAFF	TGTGCCAGCAGCAAGCTTACCGGGACAGGGGGTCTCAAAGCTTTCTTT
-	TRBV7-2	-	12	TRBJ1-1	CASSSWGAEAFF	TGTGCCAGCAGCTCCTGGGGGGCTGAAGCTTTCTTT
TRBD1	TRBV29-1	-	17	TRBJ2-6	CSVLTGAPSSGANVLTF	TGCAGCGTCCTGACAGGGGCCCCGAGCTCTGGGGCCAACGTCCTGACTTTC
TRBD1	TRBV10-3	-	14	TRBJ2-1	CAISRDSPGYEQFF	TGTGCCATCAGTCGGGACAGCCCCGGGTATGAGCAGTTCTTC
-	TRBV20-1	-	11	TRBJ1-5	CSAMINQPQHF	TGCAGTGCTATGATTAATCAGCCCCAGCATTTT
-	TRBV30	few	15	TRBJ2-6	CAWSVRYSGANVLTF	TGTGCCTGGAGTGTACGCTACTCTGGGGCCAACGTCCTGACTTTC
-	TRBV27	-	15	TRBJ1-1	CASSSKIDLNTEAFF	TGTGCCAGCAGTTCCAAGATTGACTTGAACACTGAAGCTTTCTTT
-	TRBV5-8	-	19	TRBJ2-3	CASSLARVMAGALTDTQYF	TGTGCCAGCAGCTTGGCGCGAGTTATGGCGGGGGCCCTCACGGATACGCAGTATTTT
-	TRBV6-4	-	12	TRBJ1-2	CASSDSIGGYTF	TGTGCCAGCAGTGACTCGATTGGTGGCTACACCTTC
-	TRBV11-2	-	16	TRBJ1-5	CASSFETGYGNQPQHF	TGTGCCAGCAGTTTCGAAACAGGATATGGCAATCAGCCCCAGCATTTT
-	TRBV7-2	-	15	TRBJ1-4	CASSLGQGGNEKLFF	TGTGCCAGCAGCTTAGGTCAGGGAGGTAATGAAAAACTGTTTTTT
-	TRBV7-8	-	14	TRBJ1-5	CASSARGGNQPQHF	TGTGCCAGCAGCGCCAGGGGTGGCAATCAGCCCCAGCATTTT
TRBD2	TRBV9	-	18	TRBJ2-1	CASSVTSEWGYADNEQFF	TGTGCCAGCAGCGTTACTAGCGAGTGGGGGTATGCCGACAATGAGCAGTTCTTC
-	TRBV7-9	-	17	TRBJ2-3	CASSLVGYRSSTDTQYF	TGTGCCAGCAGCTTAGTTGGGTATAGATCTAGCACAGATACGCAGTATTTT
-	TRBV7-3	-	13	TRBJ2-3	CASSLGGPDTQYF	TGTGCCAGCAGCTTAGGAGGGCCCGATACGCAGTATTTT
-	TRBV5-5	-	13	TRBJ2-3	CASAYPGADTQYF	TGTGCCAGTGCGTACCCGGGGGCAGATACGCAGTATTTT
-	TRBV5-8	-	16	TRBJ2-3	CASSAVATPIWDTQYF	TGTGCCAGCAGCGCCGTTGCCACCCCTATATGGGATACGCAGTATTTT
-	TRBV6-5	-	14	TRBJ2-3	CASSYGPSTDTQYF	TGTGCCAGCAGTTACGGACCGAGCACAGATACGCAGTATTTT
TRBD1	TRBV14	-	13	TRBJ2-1	CASSQTGYNEQFF	TGTGCCAGCAGCCAGACAGGGTACAATGAGCAGTTCTTC
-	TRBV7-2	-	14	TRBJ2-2	CASSLAIKTGELFF	TGTGCCAGCAGCTTAGCGATTAAGACCGGGGAGCTGTTTTTT
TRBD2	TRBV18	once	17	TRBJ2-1	CASSQLLGLASYNEQFF	TGTGCCAGCTCACAACTCCTGGGACTAGCGTCCTACAATGAGCAGTTCTTC
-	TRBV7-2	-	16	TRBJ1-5	CASSLEMLGSNQPQHF	TGTGCCAGCAGCTTAGAAATGCTGGGAAGCAATCAGCCCCAGCATTTT
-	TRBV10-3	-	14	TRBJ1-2	CAIKPDLNAYGYTF	TGTGCCATCAAGCCGGACCTCAACGCCTATGGCTACACCTTC
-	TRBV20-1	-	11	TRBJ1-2	CSARTVYGYTF	TGCAGTGCTAGGACGGTCTATGGCTACACCTTC
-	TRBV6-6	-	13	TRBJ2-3	CASSYQLRDTQYF	TGTGCCAGCAGTTACCAGCTTAGGGATACGCAGTATTTT
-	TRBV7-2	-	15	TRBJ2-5	CASSLSGGWAETQYF	TGTGCCAGCAGCTTATCCGGGGGTTGGGCGGAGACCCAGTACTTC
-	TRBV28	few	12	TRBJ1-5	CASASVGQPQHF	TGTGCCAGCGCGTCGGTAGGTCAGCCCCAGCATTTT
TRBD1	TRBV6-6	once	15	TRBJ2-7	CASSSPGTGFYEQYF	TGTGCCAGCAGTTCCCCCGGGACAGGCTTCTACGAGCAGTACTTC
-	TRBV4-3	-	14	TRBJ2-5	CASSQTLYQETQYF	TGCGCCAGCAGCCAGACACTGTACCAAGAGACCCAGTACTTC
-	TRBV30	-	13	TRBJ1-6	CAWSVRTVSPLHF	TGTGCCTGGAGTGTACGGACAGTATCACCCCTCCACTTT
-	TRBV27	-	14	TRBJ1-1	CASSLYAHLTEAFF	TGTGCCAGCAGTTTATACGCCCATTTAACTGAAGCTTTCTTT
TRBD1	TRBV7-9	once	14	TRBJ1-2	CASSLETGGYGYTF	TGTGCCAGCAGCTTAGAGACAGGGGGCTATGGCTACACCTTC
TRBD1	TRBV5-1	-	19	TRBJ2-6	CASSLWPGTGVGGANVLTF	TGCGCCAGCAGCTTGTGGCCAGGGACAGGGGTTGGAGGGGCCAACGTCCTGACTTTC
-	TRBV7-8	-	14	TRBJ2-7	CASSLQPVSYEQYF	TGTGCCAGCAGCTTACAACCCGTCTCCTACGAGCAGTACTTC
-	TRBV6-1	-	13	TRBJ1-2	CASSPGVRYGYTF	TGTGCCAGCAGTCCAGGGGTTCGCTATGGCTACACCTTC
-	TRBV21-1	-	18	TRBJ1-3	CARGEPGGTGDSGNTIYF	TGTGCCAGAGGGGAGCCTGGAGGTACGGGCGACTCTGGAAACACCATATATTTT
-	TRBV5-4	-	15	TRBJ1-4	CASSWGTPTNEKLFF	TGTGCCAGCAGCTGGGGGACTCCAACTAATGAAAAACTGTTTTTT
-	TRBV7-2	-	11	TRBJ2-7	CASSLKYEQYF	TGTGCCAGCAGCCTGAAGTACGAGCAGTACTTC
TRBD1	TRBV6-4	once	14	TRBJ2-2	CASSDNRGPGELFF	TGTGCCAGCAGTGACAACAGGGGGCCCGGGGAGCTGTTTTTT